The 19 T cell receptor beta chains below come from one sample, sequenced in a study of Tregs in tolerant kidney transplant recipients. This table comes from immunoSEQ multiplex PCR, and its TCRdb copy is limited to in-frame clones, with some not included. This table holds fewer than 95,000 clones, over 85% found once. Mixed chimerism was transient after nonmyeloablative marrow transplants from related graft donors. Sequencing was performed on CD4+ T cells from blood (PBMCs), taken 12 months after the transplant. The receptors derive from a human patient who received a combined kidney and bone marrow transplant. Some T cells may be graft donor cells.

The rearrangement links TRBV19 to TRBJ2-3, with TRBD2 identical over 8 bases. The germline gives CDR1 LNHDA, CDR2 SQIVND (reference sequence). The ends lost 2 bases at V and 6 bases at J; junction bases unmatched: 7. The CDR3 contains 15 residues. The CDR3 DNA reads TGTGCCAGTAGTATAAATTACGGGGGGGCTGATACGCAGTATTTT. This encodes CASSINYGGADTQYF.

In nucleotides, the CDR3 is TGTGCCAGCAGCGTAGAGTCGAGGGCAGATACGCAGTATTTT. Its protein is CASSVESRADTQYF. The chain recombines TRBV9 with TRBJ2-3, with a tentative D call TRBD2 (5 bases). This CDR3 comprises 14 residues. Trimming removed 0 bases from V and 4 bases from J, with 9 bases in between. Germline V gene lookup returns CDR1 SGDLS and CDR2 YYNGEE.

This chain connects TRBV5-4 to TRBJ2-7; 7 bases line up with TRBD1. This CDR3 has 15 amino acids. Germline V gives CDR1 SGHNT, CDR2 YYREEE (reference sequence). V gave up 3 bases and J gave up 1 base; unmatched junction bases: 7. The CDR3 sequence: CASSSPGTASYEQYF. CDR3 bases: TGTGCCAGCAGCTCCCCCGGGACAGCTTCCTACGAGCAGTACTTC.

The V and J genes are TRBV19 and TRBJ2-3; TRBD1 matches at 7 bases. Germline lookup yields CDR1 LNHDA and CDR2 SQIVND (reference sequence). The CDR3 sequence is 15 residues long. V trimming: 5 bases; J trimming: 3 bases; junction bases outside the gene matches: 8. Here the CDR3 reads CASSPTGKGTDTQYF. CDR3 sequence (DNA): TGTGCCAGTAGTCCGACAGGGAAAGGAACAGATACGCAGTATTTT.

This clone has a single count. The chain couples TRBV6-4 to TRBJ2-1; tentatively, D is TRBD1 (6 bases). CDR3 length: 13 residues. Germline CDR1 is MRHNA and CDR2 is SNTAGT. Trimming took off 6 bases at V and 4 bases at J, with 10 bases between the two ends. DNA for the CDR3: TGTGCCAGCAGCCCGGGACATTACAATGAGCAGTTCTTC. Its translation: CASSPGHYNEQFF.

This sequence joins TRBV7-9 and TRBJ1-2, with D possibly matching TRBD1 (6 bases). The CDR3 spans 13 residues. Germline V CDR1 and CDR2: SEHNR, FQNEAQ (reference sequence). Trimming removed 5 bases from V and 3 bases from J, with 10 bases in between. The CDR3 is CASSEHRDYGYTF. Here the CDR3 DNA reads TGTGCCAGCAGCGAACACAGGGACTATGGCTACACCTTC.

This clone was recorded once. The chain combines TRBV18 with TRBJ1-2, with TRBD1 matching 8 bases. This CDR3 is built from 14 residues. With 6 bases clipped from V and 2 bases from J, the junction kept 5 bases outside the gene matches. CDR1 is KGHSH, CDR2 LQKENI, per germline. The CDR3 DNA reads TGTGCCAGCTCCGGACAGGGATCGAACTATGGCTACACCTTC. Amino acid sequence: CASSGQGSNYGYTF.

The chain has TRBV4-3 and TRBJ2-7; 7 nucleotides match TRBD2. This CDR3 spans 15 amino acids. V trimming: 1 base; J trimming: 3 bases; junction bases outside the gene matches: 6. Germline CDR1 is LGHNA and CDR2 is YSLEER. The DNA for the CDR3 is TGCGCCAGCAGCCAAGTTTATAGCGGGTACTACGAGCAGTACTTC. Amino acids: CASSQVYSGYYEQYF.

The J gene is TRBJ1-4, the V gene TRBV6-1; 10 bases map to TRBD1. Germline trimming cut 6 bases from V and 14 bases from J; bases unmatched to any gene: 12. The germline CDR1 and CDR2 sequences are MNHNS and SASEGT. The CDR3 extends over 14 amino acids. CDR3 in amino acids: CASSPTGGEGGLFF. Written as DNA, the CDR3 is TGTGCCAGCAGCCCGACAGGGGGCGAAGGGGGGCTGTTTTTT.

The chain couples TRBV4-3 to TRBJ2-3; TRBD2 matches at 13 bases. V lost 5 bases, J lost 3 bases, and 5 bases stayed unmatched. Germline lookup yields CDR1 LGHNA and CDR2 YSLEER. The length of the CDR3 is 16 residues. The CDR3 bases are TGCGCCAGCAGCGCACGACTAGCGGGGGGAACAGATACGCAGTATTTT. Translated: CASSARLAGGTDTQYF.

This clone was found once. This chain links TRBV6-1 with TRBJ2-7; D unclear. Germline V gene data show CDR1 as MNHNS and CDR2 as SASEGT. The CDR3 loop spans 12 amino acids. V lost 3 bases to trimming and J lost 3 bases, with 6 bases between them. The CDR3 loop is CASSDQIYEQYF. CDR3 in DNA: TGTGCCAGCAGTGACCAGATCTACGAGCAGTACTTC.

Here the CDR3 DNA reads TGTGCCAGCAGCCAAGGATTGGGGGCCCTGAAAGAAAAACTGTTTTTT. This translates into CASSQGLGALKEKLFF. The chain joins TRBV14 to TRBJ1-4; possibly TRBD1 for D (6 bases). Germline V lookup: CDR1 SGHDN, CDR2 FVKESK. The length of the CDR3 is 16 residues. V gave up 1 base and J gave up 8 bases, with 17 bases separating them.

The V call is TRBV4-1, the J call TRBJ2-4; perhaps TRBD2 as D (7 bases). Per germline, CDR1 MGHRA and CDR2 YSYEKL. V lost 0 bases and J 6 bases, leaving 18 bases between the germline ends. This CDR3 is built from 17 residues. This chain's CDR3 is CASSQDRGRGAGNIQYF. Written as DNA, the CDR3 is TGCGCCAGCAGCCAAGATCGGGGGAGGGGGGCCGGAAACATTCAGTACTTC.

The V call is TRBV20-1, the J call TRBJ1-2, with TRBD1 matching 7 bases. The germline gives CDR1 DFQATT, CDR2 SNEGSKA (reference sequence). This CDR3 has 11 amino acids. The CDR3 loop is CRGGRGNGGTF. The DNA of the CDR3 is TGCAGGGGGGGCAGGGGGAATGGGGGGACCTTC.

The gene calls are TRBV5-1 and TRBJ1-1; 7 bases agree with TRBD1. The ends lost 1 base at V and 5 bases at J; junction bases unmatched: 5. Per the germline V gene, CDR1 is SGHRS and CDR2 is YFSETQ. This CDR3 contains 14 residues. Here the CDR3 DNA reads TGCGCCAGCAGCTTGCTTTCACAGGGGACTGAAGCTTTCTTT. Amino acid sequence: CASSLLSQGTEAFF.

Here the CDR3 reads CASSERQGRNQPQHF. The DNA of the CDR3 is TGTGCCAGCAGTGAAAGGCAGGGTAGGAATCAGCCCCAGCATTTT. The chain links TRBV2 to TRBJ1-5; D is perhaps TRBD1 (5 bases). The germline CDR1 and CDR2 sequences are SNHLY and FYNNEI. The CDR3 sequence is 15 residues long. The ends were cut back, 2 bases at V and 4 bases at J, with 12 bases in the middle. Variable domain in full (rest from reference TRBV2 and TRBJ1-5): EPEVTQTPSHQVTQMGQEVILRCVPISNHLYFYWYRQILGQKVEFLVSFYNNEISEKSEIFDDQFSVERPDGSNFTLKIRSTKLEDSAMYFCASSERQGRNQPQHFGDGTRLSIL.

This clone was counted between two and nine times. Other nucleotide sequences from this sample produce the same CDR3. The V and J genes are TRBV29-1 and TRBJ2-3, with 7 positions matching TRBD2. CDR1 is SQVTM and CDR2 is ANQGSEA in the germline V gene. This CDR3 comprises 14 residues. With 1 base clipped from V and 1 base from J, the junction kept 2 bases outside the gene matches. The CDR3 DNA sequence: TGCAGCGTTGAAGGCGGGAGAGGCACAGATACGCAGTATTTT. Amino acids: CSVEGGRGTDTQYF.

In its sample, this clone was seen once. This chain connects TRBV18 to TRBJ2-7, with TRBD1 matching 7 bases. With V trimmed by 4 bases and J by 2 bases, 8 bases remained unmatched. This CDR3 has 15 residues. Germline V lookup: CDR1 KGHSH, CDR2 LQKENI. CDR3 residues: CASSRSGTATYEQYF. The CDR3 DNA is TGTGCCAGCTCACGTTCCGGGACAGCCACCTACGAGCAGTACTTC.

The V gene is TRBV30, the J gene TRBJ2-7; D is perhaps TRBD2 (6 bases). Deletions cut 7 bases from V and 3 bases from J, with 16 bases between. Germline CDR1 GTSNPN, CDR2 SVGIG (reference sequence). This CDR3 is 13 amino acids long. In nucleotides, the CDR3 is TGTGCCTATGAGCGGGTCTTTAACTACGAGCAGTACTTC. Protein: CAYERVFNYEQYF.